This section outlines one T cell receptor (beta chain) sequence together with its context. The antigen is undetermined. The TCR beta cDNA libraries contained unique molecular identifiers. MiXCR, run by TCRdb on the PCR reads, gives a single entry per CDR3 protein. The sample consists of hundreds of thousands of distinct CDR3 sequences, roughly 40% of them appearing once. V lost 6 bases to trimming and J lost 1 base, with 7 bases between them. The germline gives CDR1 MNHEY, CDR2 SMNVEV (reference sequence). The CDR3 length is 14 residues. The sample is drawn from a study of post-analysis software for immune sequencing data. Study conclusions and caveats: Patients showed TRBV5-6, TRBV5-1 and TRBV20-1 among a few TRBV segments more frequent than in controls.

The rearrangement joins TRBV27 to TRBJ2-6; D gene uncertain. This clonotype originated in a girl aged 10 to 17 with multiple sclerosis. The sample was blood. CDR3: CASSFRSGANVLTF. The CDR3 coding sequence is TGTGCCAGCAGCTTCAGATCTGGGGCCAACGTCCTGACTTTC.